These T cell receptor beta chains were read from a single sample in a study of vaccination effects on CD4 cells after COVID-19. These receptors have no identified antigens. Profiling relied on immunoSEQ multiplex PCR, and the TCRdb table lists in-frame clones only, not all of them. This sample has some 52,000 clones, with approximately 75% found just once. Sequenced here: CD4+ T cells from PBMCs cultured with HCoV-OC43 spike peptides, sampled before COVID-19 vaccination. All receptors come from a human donor who received a COVID-19 vaccine. Each CDR3 is given with its conserved first and last residue. D genes are given only for firm matches. The size of a clone is reported for some rows only, either as once, few or many, or as a class for expanded clones.

v_call	d_call	j_call	clone_size	cdr3_aa	cdr3_nt
TRBV2	.	TRBJ1-5	.	CASSGQRNAPQHF	TGTGCCAGCAGTGGACAACGTAATGCCCCCCAGCATTTT
TRBV5-3	.	TRBJ2-3	.	CARSLRGEVVDTQYF	TGTGCCAGAAGCTTAAGGGGTGAGGTAGTAGATACGCAGTATTTT
TRBV30	.	TRBJ1-3	.	CAWSTGSSGNTIYF	TGTGCCTGGAGTACAGGCTCCTCTGGAAACACCATATATTTT
TRBV6-5	.	TRBJ1-2	once	CASSFTANYGYTF	TGTGCCAGCAGCTTTACAGCTAACTATGGCTACACCTTC
TRBV27	.	TRBJ2-5	.	CASRAGRELQETQYF	TGTGCCAGCAGGGCGGGACGGGAATTACAAGAGACCCAGTACTTC
TRBV11-2	.	TRBJ2-1	few	CASSPRTDWEQFF	TGTGCCAGCAGCCCACGGACAGACTGGGAGCAGTTCTTC
TRBV6-2/TRBV6-3	.	TRBJ2-2	once	CASSFLLASGELFF	TGTGCCAGCAGTTTCCTACTAGCTTCCGGGGAGCTGTTTTTT
TRBV3-1/TRBV3-2	TRBD1	TRBJ2-3	.	CASSQGTGGRAQYF	TGTGCCAGCAGCCAAGGGACAGGGGGCAGGGCGCAGTATTTT
TRBV4-3	.	TRBJ1-6	.	CASSQDRSRTLHF	TGCGCCAGCAGCCAAGATAGGAGCAGGACCCTCCACTTT
TRBV9	.	TRBJ1-5	few	CASSRTAEQPQHF	TGTGCCAGCAGCAGGACAGCCGAACAACCCCAGCATTTT
TRBV7-8	.	TRBJ1-1	few	CASRYGRNTEAFF	TGTGCCAGCCGTTACGGACGCAACACTGAAGCTTTCTTT
TRBV7-9	.	TRBJ1-2	once	CASSPVYGYTF	TGTGCCAGCAGCCCCGTCTATGGCTACACCTTC
TRBV7-2	.	TRBJ1-5	.	CASSLVPGSNQPQHF	TGTGCCAGCAGCTTAGTCCCCGGGAGCAATCAGCCCCAGCATTTT
TRBV19	TRBD1	TRBJ2-5	.	CASSTRDRGAQYF	TGTGCCAGTAGTACACGGGACAGGGGGGCTCAGTACTTC
TRBV6-5	.	TRBJ1-2	.	CASSHPYTGLYGYTF	TGTGCCAGCAGTCACCCCTATACAGGGCTCTATGGCTACACCTTC
TRBV5-1	TRBD2	TRBJ2-3	.	CASRAGGAADTQYF	TGCGCCAGCAGAGCCGGGGGGGCGGCAGATACGCAGTATTTT
TRBV2	.	TRBJ2-3	.	CASRPFRGTDTQYF	TGTGCCAGCAGACCTTTCAGGGGCACAGATACGCAGTATTTT
TRBV29-1	.	TRBJ1-1	.	CSARRDPEAFF	TGCAGCGCCAGACGGGACCCTGAAGCTTTCTTT